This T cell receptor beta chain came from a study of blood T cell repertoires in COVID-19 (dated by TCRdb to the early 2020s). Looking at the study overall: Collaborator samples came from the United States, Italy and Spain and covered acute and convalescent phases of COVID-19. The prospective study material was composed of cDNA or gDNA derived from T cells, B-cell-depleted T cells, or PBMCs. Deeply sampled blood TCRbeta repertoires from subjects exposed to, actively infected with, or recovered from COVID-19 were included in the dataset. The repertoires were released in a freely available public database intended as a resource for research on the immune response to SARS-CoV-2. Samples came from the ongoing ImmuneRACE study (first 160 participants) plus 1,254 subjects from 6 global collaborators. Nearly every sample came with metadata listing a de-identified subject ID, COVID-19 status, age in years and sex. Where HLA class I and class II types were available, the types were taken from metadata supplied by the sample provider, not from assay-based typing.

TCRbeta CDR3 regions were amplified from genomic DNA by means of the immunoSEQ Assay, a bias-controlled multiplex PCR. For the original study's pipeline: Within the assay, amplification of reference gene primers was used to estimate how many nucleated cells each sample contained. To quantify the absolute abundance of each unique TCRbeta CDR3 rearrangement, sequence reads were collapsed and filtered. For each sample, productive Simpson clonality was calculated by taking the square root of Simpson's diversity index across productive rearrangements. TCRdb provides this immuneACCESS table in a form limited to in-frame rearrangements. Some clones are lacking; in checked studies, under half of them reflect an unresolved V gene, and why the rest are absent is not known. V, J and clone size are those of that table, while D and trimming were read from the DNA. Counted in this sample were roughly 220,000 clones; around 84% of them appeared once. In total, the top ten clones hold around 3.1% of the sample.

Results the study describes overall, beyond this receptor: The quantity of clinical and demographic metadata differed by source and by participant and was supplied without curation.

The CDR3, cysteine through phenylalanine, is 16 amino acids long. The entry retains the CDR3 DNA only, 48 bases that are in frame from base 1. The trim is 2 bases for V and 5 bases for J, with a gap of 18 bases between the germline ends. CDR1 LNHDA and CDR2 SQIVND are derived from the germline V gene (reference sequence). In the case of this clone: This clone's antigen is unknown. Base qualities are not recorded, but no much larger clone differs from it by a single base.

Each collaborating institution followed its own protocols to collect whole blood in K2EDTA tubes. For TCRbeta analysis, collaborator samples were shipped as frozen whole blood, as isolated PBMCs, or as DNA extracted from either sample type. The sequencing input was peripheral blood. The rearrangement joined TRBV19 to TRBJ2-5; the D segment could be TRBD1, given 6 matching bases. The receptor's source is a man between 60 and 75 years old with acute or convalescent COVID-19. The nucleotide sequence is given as TGTGCCAGTAGTATATTTACAGGGCTGAGAAAGGAGACCCAGTACTTC. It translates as CASSIFTGLRKETQYF.